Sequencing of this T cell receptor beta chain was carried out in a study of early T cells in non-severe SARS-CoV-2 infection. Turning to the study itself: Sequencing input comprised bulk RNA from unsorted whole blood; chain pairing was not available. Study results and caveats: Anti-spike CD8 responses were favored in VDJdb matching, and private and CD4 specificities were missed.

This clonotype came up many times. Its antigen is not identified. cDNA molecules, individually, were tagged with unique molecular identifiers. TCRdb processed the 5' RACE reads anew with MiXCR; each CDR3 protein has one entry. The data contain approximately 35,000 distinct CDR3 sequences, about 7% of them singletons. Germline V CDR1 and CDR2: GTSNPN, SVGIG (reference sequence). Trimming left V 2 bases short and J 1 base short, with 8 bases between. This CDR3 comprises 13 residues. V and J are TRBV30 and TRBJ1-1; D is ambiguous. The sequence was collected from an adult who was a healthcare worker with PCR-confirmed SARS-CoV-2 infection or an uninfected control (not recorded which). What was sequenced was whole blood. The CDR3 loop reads CAWSRQSNTEAFF. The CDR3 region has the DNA TGTGCCTGGAGTCGGCAGTCGAACACTGAAGCTTTCTTT. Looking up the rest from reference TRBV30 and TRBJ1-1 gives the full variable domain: SQTIHQWPATLVQPVGSPLSLECTVEGTSNPNLYWYRQAAGRGLQLLFYSVGIGQISSEVPQNLSASRPQDRQFILSSKKLLLSDSGFYLCAWSRQSNTEAFFGQGTRLTVV.